Listed below are T cell receptor beta chains from one sample, sequenced in a study of beta chain features in type 1 diabetes. Sequencing was performed with immunoSEQ multiplex PCR; in TCRdb, only in-frame clones are kept and a portion is missing. The sample carries some 150,000 clones, approximately 10% recorded once. Sequenced material: central memory CD4+ T cells from blood. The receptors shown here come from a woman between 35 and 50 years old in good health. The CDR3 runs from the conserved cysteine through the conserved F or W. Each record gives: V gene, clone size, J gene, D gene, CDR3 DNA, CDR3 protein. A D gene is named only where the DNA matches it firmly. Expanded clones get a size class; other rows say once, few or many, or leave the size out.

TRBV9	-	TRBJ2-3	TRBD2	TGTGCCAGCAGCGTGCTAGCGGGGGGCACAGATACGCAGTATTTT	CASSVLAGGTDTQYF
TRBV28	many	TRBJ2-1	-	TGTGCCAGCAGTTTATCGCTCGGTGAGCAGTTCTTC	CASSLSLGEQFF
TRBV6-5	-	TRBJ2-7	-	TGTGCCAGCAGTTGGAGGGCAGAGTACGAGCAGTACTTC	CASSWRAEYEQYF
TRBV10-3	-	TRBJ1-1	-	TGTGCCATCAGGGCGTCGGGGGAAAACACTGAAGCTTTCTTT	CAIRASGENTEAFF
TRBV9	-	TRBJ2-2	-	TGTGCCAGCAGCGCGTTGGACAGTCGTCTATCCGGGGAGCTGTTTTTT	CASSALDSRLSGELFF
TRBV5-5	-	TRBJ1-2	-	TGTGCCAGCAGCTTGGCAGGGGCGGGCCAGGATGGCTACACCTTC	CASSLAGAGQDGYTF
TRBV7-2	-	TRBJ2-3	TRBD2	TGTGCCAGCAGCTGGGTGCGGGGGGAGACAGATACGCAGTATTTT	CASSWVRGETDTQYF
TRBV5-1	few	TRBJ2-3	TRBD2	TGCGCCAGCAGCTTGGCCGGGGGGGCTTTTTCAGATACGCAGTATTTT	CASSLAGGAFSDTQYF
TRBV7-2	-	TRBJ2-5	TRBD1	TGTGCCAGCAGCGCCCGGCAGGGGGCGCGGGAGACCCAGTACTTC	CASSARQGARETQYF
TRBV9	-	TRBJ2-2	TRBD2	TGTGCCAGCAGCCTGACTAGCGGGGGGTCGAACACCGGGGAGCTGTTTTTT	CASSLTSGGSNTGELFF
TRBV7-2	few	TRBJ2-5	-	TGTGCCAGCCAGAGGACTACGGGCGAGACCCAGTACTTC	CASQRTTGETQYF
TRBV19	few	TRBJ2-2	-	TGTGCCAGTAGTATGTGGGCGGGCGGGGCGCCCGGGGAGCTGTTTTTT	CASSMWAGGAPGELFF
TRBV19	-	TRBJ2-2	TRBD1	TGTGCCAGTAGTATAAAGGGACAGGGGATCGGGGAGCTGTTTTTT	CASSIKGQGIGELFF
TRBV7-8	-	TRBJ2-5	TRBD2	TGTGCCAGCAGCTCGATTAGCCGGGGGGGACTTCAAGAGACCCAGTACTTC	CASSSISRGGLQETQYF
TRBV27	few	TRBJ2-7	-	TGTGCCAGCAGTGTACAGCCATCCTACGAGCAGTACTTC	CASSVQPSYEQYF
TRBV6-5	few	TRBJ2-3	TRBD1	TGTGCCAGCAGTGAGGGACAGCTTCCGCAGTATTTT	CASSEGQLPQYF
TRBV7-9	few	TRBJ2-5	-	TGTGCCAGCAGCTTAGCCCCCCGTGGGAGAGAGACCCAGTACTTC	CASSLAPRGRETQYF
TRBV7-6	-	TRBJ1-1	-	TGTGCCAGCAGCCAGGACAGTAACACTGAAGCTTTCTTT	CASSQDSNTEAFF
TRBV2	few	TRBJ1-5	TRBD1	TGTGCCAGCCATGACAGGGGGAATCAGCCCCAGCATTTT	CASHDRGNQPQHF
TRBV7-2	few	TRBJ2-1	TRBD2	TGTGCCAGCAGCTTGTTTAGCGGGGGGCGGGATGAGCAGTTCTTC	CASSLFSGGRDEQFF
TRBV7-2	many	TRBJ1-5	TRBD1	TGTGCCAGCAGCGAGGGACAGGCGGGTCAGCCCCAGCATTTT	CASSEGQAGQPQHF
TRBV10-3	few	TRBJ1-1	-	TGTGCCATCAGTGAGGGCTCGGGGAACACTGAAGCTTTCTTT	CAISEGSGNTEAFF